These 4 T cell receptor beta chains share one sample of origin, sequenced in a study of T cells after yellow fever vaccination. Each CDR3 protein is one row after TCRdb ran MiXCR on the 5' RACE reads. Of a few hundred thousand distinct CDR3 sequences in the sample, around 4.1% were seen once. Sequenced material: PBMCs, taken 5 days after the yellow fever booster vaccination. These receptors originate from a man aged 18 to 30 who received the YFV17D yellow fever vaccine.

The chain recombines TRBV6-5 with TRBJ2-3; 8 bases fit TRBD2. The CDR3 length is 14 residues. The germline V gene encodes CDR1 MNHEY and CDR2 SVGAGI. The junction had 5 bases not matched to a gene; V was cut back by 7 bases and J by 2 bases. The CDR3 region has the DNA TGTGCCAGCACGGGGGGGGGGCCCACAGATACGCAGTATTTT. The encoded protein is CASTGGGPTDTQYF.

This clonotype was counted ten times or more. This sequence joins TRBV7-9 and TRBJ2-7, with D uncertain. This CDR3 spans 15 amino acids. Trimming pared 5 bases from V and 0 bases from J, leaving 14 bases between. The V gene's germline CDR1 is SEHNR and CDR2 FQNEAQ (reference sequence). The DNA of the CDR3 is TGTGCCAGCAGCCGCCTTGGGGATCGCTCCTACGAGCAGTACTTC. Amino acid sequence: CASSRLGDRSYEQYF.

The chain's CDR3 is CASSSRDRSLGNYGYTF. The CDR3 nucleotides are TGTGCCAGCAGCTCCCGGGACAGATCCCTGGGGAACTATGGCTACACCTTC. The chain employs TRBV7-2 and TRBJ1-2, with TRBD1 matching over 7 bases. CDR1 SGHTA and CDR2 FQGNSA come from the germline V gene. Trimming cost V 4 bases and J 2 bases; bases outside gene matches: 13. There are 17 residues in the CDR3.

This clonotype was seen a few times. V is TRBV29-1 and J is TRBJ2-3; D assignment may be TRBD1 or TRBD2 (6 bases each). The CDR3 loop spans 13 amino acids. CDR1 and CDR2 from the germline V gene are SQVTM and ANQGSEA. Between the trimmed V and J ends, which lost 7 bases and 0 bases, there was a span of 11 bases. CDR3 residues: CSARGDSTDTQYF. The CDR3 nucleotides read TGCAGCGCAAGGGGGGACAGCACAGATACGCAGTATTTT.